The 10 T cell receptor beta chains given below trace back to one sample, sequenced in a study of cytomegalovirus exposure and HLA in healthy donors. Profiled with immunoSEQ multiplex PCR; TCRdb holds only in-frame clones, not every one. This repertoire shows about 170,000 clones, approximately 86% found once; its top ten account for 2% to 2.5%. The sample taken for sequencing was PBMCs. These receptors came from a woman aged 18-29 years in good health and CMV-seronegative.

The chain couples TRBV7-8 to TRBJ1-1; the D is unclear. V lost 1 base, J lost 3 bases, and 21 bases lay in between. The germline gives CDR1 SGHVS, CDR2 FQNEAQ. The CDR3 extends over 18 amino acids. The CDR3 is CASSLDMRTQLVDTEAFF. DNA for the CDR3: TGTGCCAGCAGCTTAGATATGCGGACTCAGCTCGTGGACACTGAAGCTTTCTTT.

The rearrangement uses TRBV5-4 and TRBJ2-5, with 11 bases identical to TRBD1. J was trimmed by 5 bases and V by 1 base; bases with no gene match: 4. Per germline, CDR1 SGHNT and CDR2 YYREEE (reference sequence). This CDR3 region has 15 residues. The CDR3 loop is CASSLRGQGGETQYF. CDR3 DNA: TGTGCCAGCAGCTTGAGGGGACAGGGGGGCGAGACCCAGTACTTC.

The chain has TRBV29-1 and TRBJ1-1, with 9 bases identical to TRBD1. The CDR3 is 19 residues long. The junction had 18 bases not matched to a gene; V was cut back by 4 bases and J by 0 bases. Germline V gene lookup returns CDR1 SQVTM and CDR2 ANQGSEA. This CDR3 reads CSVGATGGLFGSLNTEAFF. CDR3 nucleotides: TGCAGCGTTGGTGCCACAGGGGGCCTTTTTGGATCCCTGAACACTGAAGCTTTCTTT.

This clone was counted once. The rearrangement links TRBV14 to TRBJ1-1, with TRBD1 identical over 8 bases. The V and J ends lost 3 bases and 5 bases, in that order; junction bases with no gene match: 5. The CDR3 runs 14 residues. Germline V gene data show CDR1 as SGHDN and CDR2 as FVKESK. CDR3 DNA sequence: TGTGCCAGCAGCCACCAGGACAGGGCGACTGAAGCTTTCTTT. Protein sequence: CASSHQDRATEAFF.

V gene TRBV15 combines with J gene TRBJ2-3; 9 positions match TRBD2. The ends lost 1 base at V and 2 bases at J; junction bases unmatched: 10. The CDR3 extends over 18 amino acids. The germline gives CDR1 LNHNV, CDR2 YYDKDF (reference sequence). The CDR3 DNA is TGTGCCACCAGCAGAGGAGCAGCGAAGCGGGGGGTCACAGATACGCAGTATTTT. This sequence encodes CATSRGAAKRGVTDTQYF. Based on the CDR3 plus reference TRBV15 and TRBJ2-3, the full variable domain is DAMVIQNPRYQVTQFGKPVTLSCSQTLNHNVMYWYQQKSSQAPKLLFHYYDKDFNNEADTPDNFQSRRPNTSFCFLDIRSPGLGDTAMYLCATSRGAAKRGVTDTQYFGPGTRLTVL.

The gene calls are TRBV27 and TRBJ1-5, with 7 bases fitting TRBD1. CDR1 and CDR2 from the germline V gene are MNHEY and SMNVEV (reference sequence). CDR3 length equals 15 residues. The ends lost 2 bases at V and 3 bases at J; junction bases unmatched: 4. CDR3 region: CASSLARGNNQPQHF. DNA of the CDR3: TGTGCCAGCAGTTTAGCCAGGGGGAACAATCAGCCCCAGCATTTT.

This chain joins TRBV14 and TRBJ1-1; D unclear. This CDR3 contains 13 residues. V was clipped by 0 bases and J by 10 bases, with 12 bases between them. Germline assignment: CDR1 SGHDN and CDR2 FVKESK. CDR3 nucleotide sequence: TGTGCCAGCAGCCAAGATTGGAGTCGGGGAGCTTTCTTT. The encoded protein is CASSQDWSRGAFF.

V is TRBV6-5 and J is TRBJ2-1, with a possible D match to TRBD2 (6 bases). Germline CDR1 and CDR2: MNHEY and SVGAGI. The CDR3 has 14 amino acids. V dropped 2 bases and J dropped 5 bases, with 10 bases sitting between them. CDR3 coding DNA: TGTGCCAGCAGTTACGCGGGGACCAACAATGAGCAGTTCTTC. Amino acids: CASSYAGTNNEQFF.

This chain connects TRBV5-4 to TRBJ2-7; D may be TRBD2 (5 bases). CDR1 is SGHNT, CDR2 YYREEE, per germline (reference sequence). V lost 3 bases and J lost 3, with 10 bases in between. The CDR3 spans 13 residues. Here the CDR3 DNA reads TGTGCCAGCAGCTCGTTCGCGGGCTACGAGCAGTACTTC. It yields the protein CASSSFAGYEQYF. Based on the CDR3 plus reference TRBV5-4 and TRBJ2-7, the full variable domain is ETGVTQSPTHLIKTRGQQVTLRCSSQSGHNTVSWYQQALGQGPQFIFQYYREEENGRGNFPPRFSGLQFPNYSSELNVNALELDDSALYLCASSSFAGYEQYFGPGTRLTVT.

V usage is TRBV7-9 and J usage is TRBJ1-3, with unresolved D. The CDR3 has 17 residues. Trimming took 1 base from V and 0 from J, leaving 13 bases between them. Looked up from germline, CDR1 is SEHNR and CDR2 is FQNEAQ (reference sequence). The chain's CDR3 is CASSLGSPAVSGNTIYF. The CDR3 region has the DNA TGTGCCAGCAGCTTAGGTAGTCCTGCCGTCTCTGGAAACACCATATATTTT.